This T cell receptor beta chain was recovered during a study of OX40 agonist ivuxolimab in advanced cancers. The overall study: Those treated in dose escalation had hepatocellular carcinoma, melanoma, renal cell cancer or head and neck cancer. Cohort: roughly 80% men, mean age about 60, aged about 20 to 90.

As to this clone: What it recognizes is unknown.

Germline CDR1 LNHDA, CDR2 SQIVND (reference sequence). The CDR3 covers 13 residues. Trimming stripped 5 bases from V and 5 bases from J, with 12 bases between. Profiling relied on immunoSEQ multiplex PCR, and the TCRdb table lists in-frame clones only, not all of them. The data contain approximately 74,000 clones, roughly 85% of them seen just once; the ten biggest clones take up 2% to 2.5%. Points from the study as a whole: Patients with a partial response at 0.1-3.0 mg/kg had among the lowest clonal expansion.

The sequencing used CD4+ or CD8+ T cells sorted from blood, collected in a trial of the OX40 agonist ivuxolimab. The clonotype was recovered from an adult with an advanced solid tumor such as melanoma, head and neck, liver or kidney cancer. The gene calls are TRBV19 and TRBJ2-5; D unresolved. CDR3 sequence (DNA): TGTGCCAGTAGTCTGGGTGTGTCGGAGACCCAGTACTTC. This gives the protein CASSLGVSETQYF.